This TCR beta chain was sequenced in a study of cytomegalovirus exposure and HLA in healthy donors. The V and J ends lost 1 base and 6 bases respectively, with 9 bases between them. Germline CDR1 is KGHSH and CDR2 is LQKENI. The CDR3 sequence is 14 residues long. The protocol was immunoSEQ multiplex PCR, while the TCRdb copy is restricted to in-frame clones and leaves out a portion. This sample carries 150,000 to 200,000 clones, 80% to 90% of them seen once, and the ten largest clones take 1.4%. The chain joins TRBV18 to TRBJ2-2, with D perhaps TRBD1 (5 bases). The clonotype originates from a woman in her twenties or thirties in good health and CMV-seronegative. Specimen: PBMCs. CDR3 sequence (DNA): TGTGCCAGCTCACCACTGACAGAAGCCGGGGAGCTGTTTTTT. Amino acid sequence: CASSPLTEAGELFF.